The source of this TCR beta chain is a study of CD8+ T cells in alopecia areata. Background on the study: The study gave treated patients oral tofacitinib at 5 to 10 mg twice daily.

The treatment is: oral pan-JAK inhibitor, 5-10 mg twice daily. RNA, once extracted, was reverse transcribed into cDNA for use as the sequencing template. Some clones are missing from TCRdb's copy, which holds only in-frame ones; the method was immunoSEQ multiplex PCR. The table has roughly 180,000 clones, 40% to 55% seen once; the top ten hold 9.5% to 13%. The CDR3 consists of 17 residues. V gave up 0 bases and J gave up 5 bases, with 14 bases separating them. Germline CDR1 and CDR2: PRHDT and FYEKMQ (reference sequence). This TCR was recovered from a human donor with alopecia areata. This chain uses TRBV13 with TRBJ1-6, with a possible D match to TRBD1 (6 bases). Material: CD8+ T cells sorted from blood, obtained around week 53, from a patient treated with tofacitinib. The CDR3 region is CASSLGGGEWDNSPLHF. CDR3 in DNA: TGTGCCAGCAGCTTAGGGGGGGGCGAATGGGATAATTCACCCCTCCACTTT.